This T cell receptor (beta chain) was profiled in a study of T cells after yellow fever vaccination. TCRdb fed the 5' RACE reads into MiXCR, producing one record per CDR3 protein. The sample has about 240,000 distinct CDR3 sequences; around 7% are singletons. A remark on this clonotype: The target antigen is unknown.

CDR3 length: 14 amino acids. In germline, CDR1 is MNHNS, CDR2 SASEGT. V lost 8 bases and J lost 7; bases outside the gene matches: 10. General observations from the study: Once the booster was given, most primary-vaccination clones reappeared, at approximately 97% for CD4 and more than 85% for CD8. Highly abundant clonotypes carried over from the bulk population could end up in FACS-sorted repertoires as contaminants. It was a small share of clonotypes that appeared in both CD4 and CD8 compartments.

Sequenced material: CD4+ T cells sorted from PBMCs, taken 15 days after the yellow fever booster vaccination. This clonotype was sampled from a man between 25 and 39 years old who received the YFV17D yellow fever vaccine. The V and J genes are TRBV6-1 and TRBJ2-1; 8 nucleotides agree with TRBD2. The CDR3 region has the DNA TGTGCCAGCGGGGTAGCGGGGTCTTGGAATGAGCAGTTCTTC. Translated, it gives CASGVAGSWNEQFF.